Following are 17 T cell receptor beta chains from one sample sequenced in a study of response to subunit inactivated influenza vaccine. One entry per CDR3 protein results from TCRdb running MiXCR on the RT-PCR reads. Of a few hundred thousand distinct CDR3 sequences in the sample, about 20% were seen once. Material: PBMCs from blood, obtained about 20 months after vaccination. These receptors were taken from a man aged 50-75 years who received an inactivated influenza vaccine.

Only a few counts were recorded for this clonotype. The J gene is TRBJ2-7, the V gene TRBV20-1; 9 nucleotides agree with TRBD1. Germline-derived CDR1 and CDR2 are DFQATT and SNEGSKA (reference sequence). V lost 2 bases and J lost 0; bases outside the gene matches: 8. The CDR3 runs 16 residues. The CDR3 DNA reads TGCAGTGCTAGATCTGGAGACAGGGGGGTCTCCTACGAGCAGTACTTC. Residues: CSARSGDRGVSYEQYF.

This clonotype was seen only once. CDR3 in DNA: TGTGCCATCAGTACTGGAGACCCCAATTCACCCCTCCACTTT. It codes for CAISTGDPNSPLHF. The V call is TRBV10-3, the J call TRBJ1-6; D not resolved. The CDR3 sequence is 14 residues long. From germline, CDR1 is ENHRY and CDR2 SYGVKD. The ends were cut back, 5 bases at V and 7 bases at J, with 12 bases in the middle.

The V and J genes are TRBV4-3 and TRBJ2-3; D is tentatively TRBD1 or TRBD2 (6 bases each). This CDR3 contains 17 residues. V lost 1 base and J 0 bases, leaving 14 bases between the germline ends. Germline CDR1 is LGHNA and CDR2 is YSLEER. CDR3 protein: CASSQGLPGASTDTQYF. The CDR3 DNA reads as TGCGCCAGCAGCCAAGGGCTACCGGGGGCAAGCACAGATACGCAGTATTTT.

This clonotype was found a few times. The chain recombines TRBV5-4 with TRBJ1-1; 7 positions agree with TRBD1. V trimming: 4 bases; J trimming: 5 bases; junction bases outside the gene matches: 11. CDR3 length: 15 amino acids. CDR1 SGHNT and CDR2 YYREEE come from the germline V gene (reference sequence). CDR3 nucleotides: TGTGCCAGCAGCGGAAACAGGGGTACGGAGACTGAAGCTTTCTTT. Protein: CASSGNRGTETEAFF.

The V and J genes are TRBV20-1 and TRBJ2-5, with D possibly called TRBD1 or TRBD2 (5 bases each). The CDR3 totals 16 residues. Trimming stripped 4 bases from V and 2 bases from J, with 20 bases between. CDR1 is DFQATT, CDR2 SNEGSKA, per germline (reference sequence). CDR3 DNA: TGCAGTGCTACTAATACAGGTGGTGGGGGTCAAGAGACCCAGTACTTC. The encoded protein is CSATNTGGGGQETQYF.

The V and J genes are TRBV27 and TRBJ1-1; no definite D call. Germline CDR1 and CDR2: MNHEY and SMNVEV (reference sequence). The CDR3 loop spans 13 amino acids. The V end was cut by 1 base, the J end by 0 bases, with 3 bases between. The CDR3 coding sequence is TGTGCCAGCAGTTTATTTTTGAACACTGAAGCTTTCTTT. Protein: CASSLFLNTEAFF.

The gene calls are TRBV10-3 and TRBJ2-7, with D perhaps matching TRBD1 or TRBD2 (5 bases each). The CDR3 is made up of 11 amino acids. Trimming took off 6 bases at V and 8 bases at J, with 11 bases between the two ends. CDR1 is ENHRY, CDR2 SYGVKD, per germline. The CDR3 DNA sequence: TGTGCCATCAGCGCCGAGGGACAGCAGTACTTC. This gives the protein CAISAEGQQYF.

Only a few counts were recorded for this clonotype. This chain connects TRBV6-2 or TRBV6-3 to TRBJ1-1; the match to TRBD1 covers 7 bases. The V and J ends lost 8 bases and 1 base, in that order; junction bases with no gene match: 7. CDR1 and CDR2 (germline): MNHEY, SVGEGT. The CDR3 has 14 amino acids. The CDR3 nucleotides are TGTGCCAGCCGCCCTGGACAGGAGAACACTGAAGCTTTCTTT. Its protein is CASRPGQENTEAFF.

This clonotype was seen a few times. This sequence joins TRBV12-3 or TRBV12-4 and TRBJ1-5; D not certain. V was cut by 3 bases and J by 5 bases, with 14 bases left in between. The CDR3 sequence is 15 residues long. The CDR3 DNA sequence: TGTGCCAGCAGTTTTACCGGGATCAGAGATCAGCCCCAGCATTTT. Translating gives CASSFTGIRDQPQHF.

In its sample, this clonotype was seen a few times. The chain recombines TRBV6-5 with TRBJ1-6; 7 bases fit TRBD1. Germline V gives CDR1 MNHEY, CDR2 SVGAGI. Trimming cost V 4 bases and J 6 bases; bases outside gene matches: 6. The CDR3 covers 15 residues. In DNA, the CDR3 is TGTGCCAGCAGTTCCGGACAGGTGCTTAATTCACCCCTCCACTTT. Translated: CASSSGQVLNSPLHF.

This clonotype appeared many times. The V call is TRBV29-1, the J call TRBJ1-1; 8 bases agree with TRBD1. J was trimmed by 3 bases and V by 6 bases; bases with no gene match: 6. This CDR3 is built from 13 residues. Germline CDR1 reads SQVTM; CDR2 reads ANQGSEA. CDR3: CSVRGRGDTEAFF. CDR3 DNA sequence: TGCAGCGTCAGGGGGCGCGGGGACACTGAAGCTTTCTTT.

The V gene is TRBV5-1, the J gene TRBJ1-4; D remains ambiguous. Germline V gene lookup returns CDR1 SGHRS and CDR2 YFSETQ. Trimming cost V 4 bases and J 3 bases, with 10 bases left between them. The length of the CDR3 is 14 residues. The CDR3 nucleotides read TGCGCCAGCAGCGCCCATAACGCTAATGAAAAACTGTTTTTT. Protein sequence: CASSAHNANEKLFF. Full variable domain (remainder filled in from reference TRBV5-1 and TRBJ1-4): KAGVTQTPRYLIKTRGQQVTLSCSPISGHRSVSWYQQTPGQGLQFLFEYFSETQRNKGNFPGRFSGRQFSNSRSEMNVSTLELGDSALYLCASSAHNANEKLFFGSGTQLSVL.

In DNA form, the CDR3 reads TGTGCCAGCAGTTTAAAGAGGGTGGGGGCTTTCTTT. Amino acid sequence: CASSLKRVGAFF. The chain uses TRBV28 and TRBJ1-1; no definite D call. There are 12 residues in the CDR3. The ends were cut back, 2 bases at V and 11 bases at J, with 12 bases in the middle. Germline values: CDR1 MDHEN, CDR2 SYDVKM.

Many counts were recorded for this clonotype. The V gene is TRBV20-1, the J gene TRBJ2-7, with D hard to call. CDR3 length: 14 amino acids. CDR1 DFQATT and CDR2 SNEGSKA come from the germline V gene (reference sequence). Deletions cut 4 bases from V and 0 bases from J, with 13 bases between. The CDR3 DNA follows: TGCAGTGCTACCATAGCACGGAGCTCCTACGAGCAGTACTTC. It specifies CSATIARSSYEQYF.

Ten or more counts support this clonotype. This sequence joins TRBV4-2 and TRBJ1-1; 11 positions match TRBD1. CDR1 and CDR2 from the germline V gene are LGHNA and YNFKEQ. The CDR3 spans 15 residues. Trimming at V came to 4 bases and at J to 1 base, leaving 2 bases not matched to a gene. CDR3 sequence: CASSRGQGANTEAFF. The CDR3 nucleotides read TGTGCCAGCAGCCGAGGACAGGGGGCGAACACTGAAGCTTTCTTT.

This clonotype was recorded at least ten times. The rearrangement joins TRBV20-1 to TRBJ1-5; TRBD1 matches at 7 bases. CDR3 length equals 15 residues. The V gene's germline CDR1 is DFQATT and CDR2 SNEGSKA (reference sequence). V was pared by 1 base and J by 3 bases, with 6 bases of the junction left unmatched. CDR3 sequence (DNA): TGCAGTGCTAGAGGCGTAGGACAGGACAATCAGCCCCAGCATTTT. Encoded protein: CSARGVGQDNQPQHF.

This clonotype was observed a few times. The chain has TRBV6-5 and TRBJ1-1, with 9 bases identical to TRBD1. This CDR3 is built from 15 residues. CDR1 is MNHEY and CDR2 is SVGAGI in the germline V gene. With V trimmed by 4 bases and J by 5 bases, 8 bases remained unmatched. CDR3: CASSSLDRGGTEAFF. DNA of the CDR3: TGTGCCAGCAGTTCCCTCGACAGGGGGGGGACTGAAGCTTTCTTT.